The 3 T cell receptor beta chains in this list originate from one sample, sequenced in a study of blood T cell repertoires in COVID-19. Method: immunoSEQ multiplex PCR; TCRdb's copy keeps in-frame clones and lacks some. This sample has 150,000 or so clones, with 90% to 95% found just once. The sequencing sample was made of peripheral blood. The receptors shown here come from a woman aged 45-60 years with acute or convalescent COVID-19.

The rearrangement links TRBV25-1 to TRBJ2-5; 8 nucleotides align to TRBD2. Trimming cost V 5 bases and J 2 bases; bases outside gene matches: 7. This CDR3 is built from 15 residues. Germline CDR1 MGHDK, CDR2 SYGVNS. CDR3 residues: CASSPGTREQETQYF. The CDR3 region has the DNA TGTGCCAGCAGTCCTGGGACTAGAGAACAAGAGACCCAGTACTTC. The full variable domain, with the rest looked up from reference TRBV25-1 and TRBJ2-5, is EADIYQTPRYLVIGTGKKITLECSQTMGHDKMYWYQQDPGMELHLIHYSYGVNSTEKGDLSSESTVSRIRTEHFPLTLESARPSHTSQYLCASSPGTREQETQYFGPGTRLLVL.

The CDR3 is CASSGQGGPNSPLHF. The CDR3 bases are TGTGCCAGCAGCGGACAGGGGGGACCTAATTCACCCCTCCACTTT. The chain joins TRBV28 to TRBJ1-6, with 10 nucleotides matching TRBD1. Looked up from germline, CDR1 is MDHEN and CDR2 is SYDVKM. The trim removed 6 bases at V and 6 bases at J, leaving 5 bases unmatched. CDR3 length: 15 amino acids.

J is TRBJ2-1 and V is TRBV19, with TRBD2 matching over 7 bases. CDR3 length equals 15 residues. Germline V lookup: CDR1 LNHDA, CDR2 SQIVND (reference sequence). V lost 8 bases to trimming and J lost 5 bases; unmatched junction nucleotides: 12. The CDR3 reads CASRTSGNFDNEQFF. CDR3 nucleotides: TGTGCCAGTCGAACGAGCGGGAACTTTGACAATGAGCAGTTCTTC.